These 28 T cell receptor beta chains were all obtained from the same sample, sequenced in a study of blood T cell repertoires in COVID-19. TCRdb keeps only in-frame clones here, not all; method: immunoSEQ multiplex PCR. The sample shows around 400,000 clones, roughly 90% of them seen only once. The sequencing input was PBMCs or T cells enriched from blood (not recorded which). The receptor source for this set is a woman aged 25 to 39 who had recovered from COVID-19.

The rearrangement uses TRBV2 and TRBJ2-1, with 10 bases matching TRBD2. Per germline, CDR1 SNHLY and CDR2 FYNNEI. Trimming removed 8 bases from V and 6 bases from J; junction bases left unmatched: 7. The CDR3 is 14 residues long. CDR3 bases: TGTGCCAGCGTCGGACTAGCGGTCTCCAATGAGCAGTTCTTC. Residues: CASVGLAVSNEQFF.

The chain joins TRBV9 to TRBJ2-1, with D possibly TRBD2 on 5 matching bases. The V end was cut by 4 bases, the J end by 6 bases, with 17 bases between. Per the germline V gene, CDR1 is SGDLS and CDR2 is YYNGEE. The CDR3 runs 15 residues. The CDR3 nucleotides read TGTGCCAGCAGCCCCCTTCCTCAGGACTTCAATGAGCAGTTCTTC. It encodes CASSPLPQDFNEQFF.

The rearrangement uses TRBV10-3 and TRBJ1-6, with TRBD1 matching over 9 bases. Germline V lookup: CDR1 ENHRY, CDR2 SYGVKD. J gave up 9 bases and V 10 bases, and 19 bases lay outside the gene matches. The CDR3 consists of 17 residues. The CDR3 spells CATNQLSPGTGFSPLHF. The CDR3 nucleotides are TGTGCCACCAATCAGCTTAGTCCCGGGACAGGGTTTTCACCCCTCCACTTT.

This chain links TRBV5-1 with TRBJ2-2, with 7 bases that match TRBD1. With V trimmed by 0 bases and J by 7 bases, 3 bases remained unmatched. CDR1 is SGHRS, CDR2 YFSETQ, per germline. The CDR3 contains 14 residues. The CDR3 sequence: CASSLGTGLGELFF. CDR3 sequence (DNA): TGCGCCAGCAGCTTGGGGACAGGACTCGGGGAGCTGTTTTTT.

This clone occurred a few times. The V call is TRBV10-3, the J call TRBJ1-6, with 9 bases fitting TRBD1. V shed 2 bases and J 10 bases; nucleotides not matched to a gene: 3. This CDR3 contains 14 residues. From germline, CDR1 is ENHRY and CDR2 SYGVKD. The CDR3 coding sequence is TGTGCCATCAGTGAGGGACAGGGGTACTCACCCCTCCACTTT. Translation gives CAISEGQGYSPLHF.

The chain combines TRBV5-6 with TRBJ2-1; 12 nucleotides align to TRBD2. This CDR3 is 15 amino acids long. Germline V gene sequence: CDR1 SGHDT, CDR2 YYEEEE. With 1 base clipped from V and 8 bases from J, the junction kept 4 bases outside the gene matches. This CDR3 is CASSLFPSGGDEQFF. CDR3 coding DNA: TGTGCCAGCAGCTTGTTCCCTAGCGGGGGGGATGAGCAGTTCTTC.

This clone was seen a single time. The rearrangement uses TRBV18 and TRBJ1-5; D perhaps matches TRBD1 (6 bases). Deletions cut 4 bases from V and 0 bases from J, with 7 bases between. Germline assignment: CDR1 KGHSH and CDR2 LQKENI. The CDR3 contains 14 residues. CDR3 nucleotides: TGTGCCAGCTCACTCAGGGGTAGCAATCAGCCCCAGCATTTT. Amino acid sequence: CASSLRGSNQPQHF.

This clone was detected once. The J gene is TRBJ1-5, the V gene TRBV10-1; no reliable D call. This CDR3 has 13 residues. With 4 bases removed from V and 1 base from J, the gap between germline ends came to 5 bases. From germline, CDR1 is WNHNN and CDR2 SYGVQD (reference sequence). In DNA form, the CDR3 reads TGCGCCAGCAGTGTGGGCAGCAATCAGCCCCAGCATTTT. It specifies CASSVGSNQPQHF.

In DNA, the CDR3 is TGTGCCAGCACTAAACGGGACAGGGGAGGCGAGCAGTACTTC. The encoded protein is CASTKRDRGGEQYF. V and J are TRBV6-5 and TRBJ2-7, with 10 bases aligning to TRBD1. The CDR3 totals 14 residues. Germline V lookup: CDR1 MNHEY, CDR2 SVGAGI. V shed 7 bases and J 6 bases; nucleotides not matched to a gene: 9.

The chain links TRBV4-1 to TRBJ1-1; maybe TRBD1 (6 bases). Trimming removed 3 bases from V and 9 bases from J, with 17 bases in between. CDR3 length equals 14 residues. Germline V gene data show CDR1 as MGHRA and CDR2 as YSYEKL. CDR3 in amino acids: CASSQLPGGAKAFF. Written as DNA, the CDR3 is TGCGCCAGCAGCCAGCTCCCGGGGGGCGCGAAAGCTTTCTTT.

The chain recombines TRBV5-1 with TRBJ2-1, with 7 positions matching TRBD2. The junction had 10 bases not matched to a gene; V was cut back by 6 bases and J by 7 bases. Per the germline V gene, CDR1 is SGHRS and CDR2 is YFSETQ. The CDR3 covers 14 residues. The CDR3 DNA is TGCGCCAGCAACCGACTAGCAGACGTAAATGAGCAGTTCTTC. This translates into CASNRLADVNEQFF.

CDR3 protein: CSVEEPSSGYGYTF. For the CDR3, the DNA is TGCAGCGTTGAAGAACCCTCGAGTGGCTATGGCTACACCTTC. The chain uses TRBV29-1 and TRBJ1-2; no clear D gene. Germline CDR1 is SQVTM and CDR2 is ANQGSEA. This CDR3 region has 14 residues. V lost 0 bases to trimming and J lost 4 bases, with 12 bases between them.

This chain uses TRBV5-5 with TRBJ2-2, with 7 bases matching TRBD1. This CDR3 region has 15 residues. Germline CDR1 reads SGHKS; CDR2 reads YYEKEE (reference sequence). Germline trimming cut 0 bases from V and 8 bases from J; bases unmatched to any gene: 7. CDR3 DNA: TGTGCCAGCAGCTTGGGGCAGGGGGTAGCTGGGGAGCTGTTTTTT. Translated: CASSLGQGVAGELFF.

For the CDR3, the DNA is TGTGCCTGGGGCCGAGGGACAGGAAAAAACATTCAGTACTTC. Amino acid sequence: CAWGRGTGKNIQYF. The genes are TRBV30 and TRBJ2-4; 8 nucleotides line up with TRBD1. This CDR3 comprises 14 residues. Germline CDR1 is GTSNPN and CDR2 is SVGIG (reference sequence). The trim removed 5 bases at V and 4 bases at J, leaving 7 bases unmatched.

This clone showed up just a few times. The J gene is TRBJ2-2, the V gene TRBV5-1; a possible D gene is TRBD2 (5 bases). Trimming stripped 5 bases from V and 4 bases from J, with 9 bases between. This CDR3 region has 13 residues. CDR1 is SGHRS and CDR2 is YFSETQ in the germline V gene. The chain's CDR3 is CASRRGPTGELFF. The CDR3 region has the DNA TGCGCCAGCAGACGGGGTCCCACCGGGGAGCTGTTTTTT.

The genes are TRBV2 and TRBJ1-1; perhaps TRBD1 as D (5 bases). The CDR3 covers 15 residues. V was shortened by 1 base and J by 9 bases, with 18 bases between the two germline ends. CDR1 is SNHLY, CDR2 FYNNEI, per germline. For the CDR3, the DNA is TGTGCCAGCAGTGAAGTCAGGGCCCTCCGTGTCCAAGCTTTCTTT. It is translated as CASSEVRALRVQAFF.

The V call is TRBV18, the J call TRBJ2-1; D gene unclear. The CDR3 runs to 14 residues. V was shortened by 6 bases and J by 4 bases, with 13 bases between the two germline ends. Germline CDR1 reads KGHSH; CDR2 reads LQKENI. This CDR3 is CASSQLPSYNEQFF. The CDR3 coding sequence is TGTGCCAGCTCCCAACTACCAAGTTACAATGAGCAGTTCTTC.

The V and J genes are TRBV9 and TRBJ2-7; 10 bases match TRBD1. Germline trimming cut 0 bases from V and 4 bases from J; bases unmatched to any gene: 4. Germline values: CDR1 SGDLS, CDR2 YYNGEE. CDR3 length: 15 residues. The CDR3 DNA reads TGTGCCAGCAGCGTAGCTAGGGACAGGGGTTACGAGCAGTACTTC. It encodes CASSVARDRGYEQYF.

V is TRBV7-2 and J is TRBJ1-2, with D hard to call. The V end lost 5 bases, the J end lost 8 bases, and 18 bases lay between the germline ends. The CDR3 runs 14 residues. Per the germline V gene, CDR1 is SGHTA and CDR2 is FQGNSA. The CDR3, as DNA: TGTGCCAGCAGCCCCGGTGGGTATTCGGGAGGCTACACCTTC. It translates to CASSPGGYSGGYTF.

The chain recombines TRBV7-8 with TRBJ2-3, with a possible D match to TRBD2 (6 bases). The germline V gene has CDR1 SGHVS and CDR2 FQNEAQ. Trimming cost V 1 base and J 0 bases, with 14 bases left between them. The CDR3 is 17 amino acids. The CDR3 DNA is TGTGCCAGCAGCTTAGGTCGCGGGGCCTCTAGCACAGATACGCAGTATTTT. Protein product: CASSLGRGASSTDTQYF.

In regard to this clone: Other DNA sequences in this specimen translate into the identical CDR3. Here the CDR3 DNA reads TGTGCCAGCAGCTTCCTGACTAGCGGGGGTAACAATGAGCAGTTCTTC. Translating it yields CASSFLTSGGNNEQFF. V gene TRBV11-1 combines with J gene TRBJ2-1, with TRBD2 matching over 12 bases. The germline CDR1 and CDR2 sequences are SGHAT and FQDESV (reference sequence). Unmatched junction bases numbered 5, after V lost 3 bases and J lost 5 bases. The CDR3 is made up of 16 amino acids. Full variable domain (missing parts from reference TRBV11-1 and TRBJ2-1): EAEVAQSPRYKITEKSQAVAFWCDPISGHATLYWYRQILGQGPELLVQFQDESVVDDSQLPKDRFSAERLKGVDSTLKIQPAELGDSAMYLCASSFLTSGGNNEQFFGPGTRLTVL.

The rearrangement uses TRBV19 and TRBJ1-4; no definite D call. The germline CDR1 and CDR2 sequences are LNHDA and SQIVND (reference sequence). V lost 6 bases and J 5 bases, leaving 4 bases between the germline ends. The length of the CDR3 is 11 residues. CDR3 DNA: TGTGCCAGTAGCCGGAATGAAAAACTGTTTTTT. As protein: CASSRNEKLFF.

This chain uses TRBV6-1 with TRBJ1-2, with TRBD1 identical over 9 bases. The CDR3 has 15 amino acids. Germline values: CDR1 MNHNS, CDR2 SASEGT. Trimming took 3 bases from V and 3 from J; bases not matched to a gene: 5. CDR3 coding DNA: TGTGCCAGCAGTGAGGGACAGGGCCCCCACTATGGCTACACCTTC. This codes for CASSEGQGPHYGYTF.

This clone has just one count. The V and J genes are TRBV5-6 and TRBJ1-6; maybe TRBD1 (6 bases). The V and J ends lost 2 bases and 10 bases respectively, with 13 bases between them. The CDR3 loop spans 14 amino acids. The V gene's germline CDR1 is SGHDT and CDR2 YYEEEE. The CDR3 DNA follows: TGTGCCAGCAGCTTCCCCAGGGGTGGGTCACCCCTCCACTTT. Translated: CASSFPRGGSPLHF. The whole variable domain, remainder taken from reference TRBV5-6 and TRBJ1-6, is DAGVTQSPTHLIKTRGQQVTLRCSPKSGHDTVSWYQQALGQGPQFIFQYYEEEERQRGNFPDRFSGHQFPNYSSELNVNALLLGDSALYLCASSFPRGGSPLHFGNGTRLTVT.

The V call is TRBV30, the J call TRBJ2-5; D unresolved. The CDR3 runs to 14 residues. From germline, CDR1 is GTSNPN and CDR2 SVGIG (reference sequence). Between the trimmed V and J ends, which lost 3 bases and 5 bases, there was a span of 16 bases. The CDR3 region is CAWSGGIRWETQYF. The CDR3 DNA reads TGTGCCTGGAGCGGCGGCATACGGTGGGAGACCCAGTACTTC.

The chain is built from TRBV5-4 and TRBJ2-3; 7 bases map to TRBD1. Looked up from germline, CDR1 is SGHNT and CDR2 is YYREEE (reference sequence). This CDR3 is built from 15 residues. Germline trimming cut 3 bases from V and 7 bases from J; bases unmatched to any gene: 11. CDR3: CASSSAEDRTYTQYF. CDR3 DNA sequence: TGTGCCAGCAGCTCCGCCGAGGACAGGACATATACGCAGTATTTT.

The sample holds one count of this clone. The chain combines TRBV5-1 with TRBJ2-6, with D possibly being TRBD1 (5 bases). Germline V gene data show CDR1 as SGHRS and CDR2 as YFSETQ. The ends were cut back, 5 bases at V and 1 base at J, with 10 bases in the middle. The CDR3 has 15 amino acids. The CDR3 DNA is TGCGCCAGCAGAAAAGGGGATTCTGGGGCCAACGTCCTGACTTTC. It specifies CASRKGDSGANVLTF.

V and J are TRBV5-1 and TRBJ1-1; 8 bases are a match to TRBD1. J gave up 2 bases and V 4 bases, and 1 base lay outside the gene matches. Germline V CDR1 and CDR2: SGHRS, YFSETQ. The CDR3 is 13 amino acids. Written as DNA, the CDR3 is TGCGCCAGCAGCCAGGGGGCTAACACTGAAGCTTTCTTT. Translated, it gives CASSQGANTEAFF.